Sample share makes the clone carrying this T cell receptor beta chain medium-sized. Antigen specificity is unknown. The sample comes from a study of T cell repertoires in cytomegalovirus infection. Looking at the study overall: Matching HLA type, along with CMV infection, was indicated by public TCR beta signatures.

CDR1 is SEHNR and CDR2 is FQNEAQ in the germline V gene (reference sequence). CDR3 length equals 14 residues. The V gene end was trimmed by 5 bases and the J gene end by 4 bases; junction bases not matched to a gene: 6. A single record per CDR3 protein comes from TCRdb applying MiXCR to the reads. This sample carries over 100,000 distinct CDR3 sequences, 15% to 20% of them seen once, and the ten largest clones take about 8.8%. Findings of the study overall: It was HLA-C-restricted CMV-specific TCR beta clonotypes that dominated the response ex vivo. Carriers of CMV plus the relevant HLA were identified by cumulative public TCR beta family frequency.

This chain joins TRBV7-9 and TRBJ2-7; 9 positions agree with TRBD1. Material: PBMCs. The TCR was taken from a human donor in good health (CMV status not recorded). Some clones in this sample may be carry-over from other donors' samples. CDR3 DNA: TGTGCCAGCAGCCCGGTTGGACAGGGGTACGAGCAGTACTTC. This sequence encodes CASSPVGQGYEQYF.